One and the same sample provided the 13 T cell receptor beta chains below, sequenced in a study of T-cell memory formation after mild COVID-19. Using its own MiXCR run on the 5' RACE reads, TCRdb lists one record per CDR3 protein. In the table there are some 410,000 distinct CDR3 sequences, 20% to 30% of which are singletons. The sequenced sample was PBMCs or a T cell subset sorted from them (not recorded which). Receptor source: an adult woman who had mild COVID-19 (a few samples of this study predate the infection). Cell type and time point are not known.

The chain has TRBV4-1 and TRBJ2-7, with 10 bases aligning to TRBD1. The trim removed 0 bases at V and 4 bases at J, leaving 3 bases unmatched. The CDR3 spans 15 residues. Germline CDR1 reads MGHRA; CDR2 reads YSYEKL. CDR3 sequence (DNA): TGCGCCAGCAGCCAAGAAAGGGACAGGGGATACGAGCAGTACTTC. Protein sequence: CASSQERDRGYEQYF.

This clonotype was detected a few times. This chain joins TRBV28 and TRBJ2-7; D unclear. Trimming removed 4 bases at V and 6 bases at J, with 13 bases between. Germline V lookup: CDR1 MDHEN, CDR2 SYDVKM. There are 13 residues in the CDR3. The CDR3 DNA sequence: TGTGCCAGCAGTTCGGACCGCCTTAGCGAGCAGTACTTC. Amino acids: CASSSDRLSEQYF. Based on the CDR3 plus reference TRBV28 and TRBJ2-7, the full variable domain is DVKVTQSSRYLVKRTGEKVFLECVQDMDHENMFWYRQDPGLGLRLIYFSYDVKMKEKGDIPEGYSVSREKKERFSLILESASTNQTSMYLCASSSDRLSEQYFGPGTRLTVT.

The table lists this clonotype with many counts. V and J are TRBV5-4 and TRBJ1-1; TRBD1 agrees at 7 bases. Germline V gives CDR1 SGHNT, CDR2 YYREEE (reference sequence). The CDR3 is 14 amino acids. V trimming: 4 bases; J trimming: 2 bases; junction bases outside the gene matches: 5. CDR3: CASSRGTANTEAFF. CDR3 DNA: TGTGCCAGCAGCCGTGGGACAGCCAACACTGAAGCTTTCTTT. Drawing the rest from reference TRBV5-4 and TRBJ1-1, the complete variable domain is ETGVTQSPTHLIKTRGQQVTLRCSSQSGHNTVSWYQQALGQGPQFIFQYYREEENGRGNFPPRFSGLQFPNYSSELNVNALELDDSALYLCASSRGTANTEAFFGQGTRLTVV.

This clonotype was counted between two and nine times. The chain links TRBV7-3 to TRBJ2-2; D gene unclear. The CDR3 is 12 residues long. V lost 6 bases, J lost 1 base, and 3 bases lay in between. Germline assignment: CDR1 SGHTA and CDR2 FQGTGA. In DNA, the CDR3 is TGTGCCAGCAGAAAGAACACCGGGGAGCTGTTTTTT. It translates to CASRKNTGELFF.

This clonotype has just a few counts. The chain recombines TRBV7-6 with TRBJ2-5; D uncertain. V gave up 4 bases and J gave up 3 bases, with 21 bases separating them. Germline assignment: CDR1 SGHVS and CDR2 FNYEAQ. The CDR3 is 17 amino acids. The CDR3 sequence: CASSSLLERSHEETQYF. The CDR3 DNA is TGTGCCAGCAGCTCCCTTTTGGAGCGATCACATGAAGAGACCCAGTACTTC.

The chain links TRBV10-3 to TRBJ2-7, with a tentative D call TRBD1 (5 bases). Trimming cost V 6 bases and J 0 bases, with 21 bases left between them. The germline V gene encodes CDR1 ENHRY and CDR2 SYGVKD. CDR3 length: 17 amino acids. In DNA form, the CDR3 reads TGTGCCATCAGCCAACCTCCCGAGCAGGGAAACTCCTACGAGCAGTACTTC. The encoded protein is CAISQPPEQGNSYEQYF.

The chain couples TRBV7-8 to TRBJ2-5; D ambiguous. The CDR3 sequence is 13 residues long. Trimming shortened V by 2 bases and J by 3 bases, and 7 bases separated the two germline ends. Germline V lookup: CDR1 SGHVS, CDR2 FQNEAQ. CDR3 coding DNA: TGTGCCAGCAGCTTACCCCCTAAAGAGACCCAGTACTTC. Translation gives CASSLPPKETQYF.

This chain connects TRBV24-1 to TRBJ2-1, with 9 positions matching TRBD1. The V gene end was trimmed by 3 bases and the J gene end by 4 bases; junction bases not matched to a gene: 6. Germline V gene sequence: CDR1 KGHDR, CDR2 SFDVKD. The CDR3 is made up of 16 amino acids. Here the CDR3 DNA reads TGTGCCACCAGTGATAGTCCGGGACAGGGATACAATGAGCAGTTCTTC. Its translation: CATSDSPGQGYNEQFF.

This chain uses TRBV29-1 with TRBJ2-7, with D perhaps TRBD1 (6 bases). The CDR3 extends over 15 amino acids. V lost 1 base and J 3 bases, leaving 16 bases between the germline ends. The V gene's germline CDR1 is SQVTM and CDR2 ANQGSEA. The CDR3 region is CSVEGGEQGFYEQYF. The CDR3 bases are TGCAGCGTTGAAGGGGGCGAACAGGGCTTCTACGAGCAGTACTTC.

This clonotype was observed a handful of times. This rearrangement joins TRBV5-1 to TRBJ2-7; no clear D gene. Germline V lookup: CDR1 SGHRS, CDR2 YFSETQ. Trimming took 4 bases from V and 2 from J, leaving 16 bases between them. The CDR3 has 15 residues. This CDR3 reads CASSPRLDGPYEQYF. As DNA, the CDR3 is TGCGCCAGCAGCCCCCGATTGGACGGTCCCTACGAGCAGTACTTC.

A few counts support this clonotype. This rearrangement joins TRBV29-1 to TRBJ1-1; TRBD1 aligns across 10 bases. CDR1 and CDR2 (germline): SQVTM, ANQGSEA. J was trimmed by 8 bases and V by 5 bases; bases with no gene match: 5. The CDR3 is 12 amino acids. The CDR3 DNA follows: TGCAGCGTTAGACAGGGGGCGACGGAAGCTTTCTTT. Translation: CSVRQGATEAFF.

This clonotype showed up just a few times. The chain carries TRBV27 and TRBJ2-7; 7 bases agree with TRBD2. Germline CDR1 and CDR2: MNHEY and SMNVEV (reference sequence). The CDR3 consists of 13 residues. The V gene end was trimmed by 4 bases and the J gene end by 7 bases; junction bases not matched to a gene: 7. Here the CDR3 reads CASSYAGAGEQYF. In DNA form, the CDR3 reads TGTGCCAGCAGTTATGCGGGAGCGGGAGAGCAGTACTTC.

This clonotype was found once. This rearrangement joins TRBV19 to TRBJ1-3; TRBD1 might be the D (5 bases). Trimming cost V 7 bases and J 4 bases, with 14 bases left between them. The CDR3 contains 14 residues. The germline V gene has CDR1 LNHDA and CDR2 SQIVND (reference sequence). This chain's CDR3 is CASNVRAYGNTIYF. The CDR3 bases are TGTGCCAGTAACGTCAGGGCTTACGGAAACACCATATATTTT. Full variable domain (rest looked up from reference TRBV19 and TRBJ1-3): DGGITQSPKYLFRKEGQNVTLSCEQNLNHDAMYWYRQDPGQGLRLIYYSQIVNDFQKGDIAEGYSVSREKKESFPLTVTSAQKNPTAFYLCASNVRAYGNTIYFGEGSWLTVV.